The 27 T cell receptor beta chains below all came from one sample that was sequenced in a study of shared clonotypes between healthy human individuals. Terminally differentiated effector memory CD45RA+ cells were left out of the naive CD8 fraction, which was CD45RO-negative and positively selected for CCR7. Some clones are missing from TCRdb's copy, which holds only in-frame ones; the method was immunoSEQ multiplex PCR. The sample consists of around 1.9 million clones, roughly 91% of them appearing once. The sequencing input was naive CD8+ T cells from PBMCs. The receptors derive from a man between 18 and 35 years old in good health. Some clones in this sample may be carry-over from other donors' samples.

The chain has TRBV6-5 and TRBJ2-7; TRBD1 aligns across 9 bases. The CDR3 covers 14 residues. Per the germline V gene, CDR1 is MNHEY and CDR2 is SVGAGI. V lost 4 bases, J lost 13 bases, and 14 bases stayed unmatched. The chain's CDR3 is CASSLGTGGAGTYF. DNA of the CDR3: TGTGCCAGCAGTTTGGGTACAGGGGGCGCGGGAACATACTTC.

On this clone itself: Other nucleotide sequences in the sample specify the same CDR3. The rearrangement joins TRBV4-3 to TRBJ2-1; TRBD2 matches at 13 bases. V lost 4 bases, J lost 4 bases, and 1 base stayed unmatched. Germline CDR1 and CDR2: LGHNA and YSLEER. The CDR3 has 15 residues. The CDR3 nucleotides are TGCGCCAGCAGCCCGGGACTAGCGGGATACAATGAGCAGTTCTTC. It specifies CASSPGLAGYNEQFF.

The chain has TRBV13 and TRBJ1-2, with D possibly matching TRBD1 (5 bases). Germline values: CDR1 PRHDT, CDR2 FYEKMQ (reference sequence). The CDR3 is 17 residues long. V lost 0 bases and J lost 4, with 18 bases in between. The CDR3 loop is CASSLGGSVGDTYGYTF. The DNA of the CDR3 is TGTGCCAGCAGCTTAGGAGGGTCAGTGGGGGATACCTATGGCTACACCTTC.

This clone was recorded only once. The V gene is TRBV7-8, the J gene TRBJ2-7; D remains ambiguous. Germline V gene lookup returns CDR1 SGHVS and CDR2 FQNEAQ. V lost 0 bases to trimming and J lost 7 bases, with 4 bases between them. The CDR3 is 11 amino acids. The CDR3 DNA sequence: TGTGCCAGCAGCTTAGCCAAGGAGCAGTACTTC. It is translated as CASSLAKEQYF.

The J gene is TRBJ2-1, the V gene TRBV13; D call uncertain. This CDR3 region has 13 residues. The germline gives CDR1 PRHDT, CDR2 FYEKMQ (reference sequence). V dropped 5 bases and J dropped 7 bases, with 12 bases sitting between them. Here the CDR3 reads CASSARVLNEQFF. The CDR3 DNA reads TGTGCCAGCAGCGCCCGGGTCCTTAATGAGCAGTTCTTC.

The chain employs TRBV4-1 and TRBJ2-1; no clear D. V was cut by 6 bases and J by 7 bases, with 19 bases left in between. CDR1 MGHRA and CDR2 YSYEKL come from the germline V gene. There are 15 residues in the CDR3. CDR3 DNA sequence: TGCGCCAGCAGTTACCAAAGGGCAGGTGGGAATGAGCAGTTCTTC. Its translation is CASSYQRAGGNEQFF.

The DNA for the CDR3 is TGTGCCAGCAGCCAAGATTGGATAACCCAAGGGATCACTGAAGCTTTCTTT. It encodes CASSQDWITQGITEAFF. The V gene is TRBV14, the J gene TRBJ1-1; unclear D gene. CDR1 is SGHDN and CDR2 is FVKESK in the germline V gene. V was pared by 0 bases and J by 4 bases, with 18 bases between. The CDR3 loop spans 17 amino acids.

The CDR3 loop is CASSLEDNEQFF. CDR3 coding DNA: TGTGCCAGCAGCTTGGAGGACAATGAGCAGTTCTTC. The V gene is TRBV5-4, the J gene TRBJ2-1, with unresolved D. This CDR3 has 12 residues. V was shortened by 0 bases and J by 5 bases, with 3 bases between the two germline ends. Germline V gene data show CDR1 as SGHNT and CDR2 as YYREEE (reference sequence).

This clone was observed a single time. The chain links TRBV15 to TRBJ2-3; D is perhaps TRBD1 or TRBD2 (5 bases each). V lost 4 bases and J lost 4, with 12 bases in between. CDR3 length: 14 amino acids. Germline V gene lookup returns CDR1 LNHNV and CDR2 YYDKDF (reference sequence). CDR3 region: CATSTRDHPDTQYF. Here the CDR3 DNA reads TGTGCCACCAGCACCCGGGACCATCCAGATACGCAGTATTTT.

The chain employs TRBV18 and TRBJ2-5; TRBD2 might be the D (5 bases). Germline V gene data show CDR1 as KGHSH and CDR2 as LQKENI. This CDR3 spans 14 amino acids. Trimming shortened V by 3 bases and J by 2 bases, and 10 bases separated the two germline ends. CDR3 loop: CASSPGLAQETQYF. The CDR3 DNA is TGTGCCAGCTCACCTGGCCTAGCTCAAGAGACCCAGTACTTC. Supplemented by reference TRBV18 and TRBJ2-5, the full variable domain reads NAGVMQNPRHLVRRRGQEARLRCSPMKGHSHVYWYRQLPEEGLKFMVYLQKENIIDESGMPKERFSAEFPKEGPSILRIQQVVRGDSAAYFCASSPGLAQETQYFGPGTRLLVL.

CDR3 sequence: CASSQLGQGDEQFF. The CDR3 nucleotides read TGTGCCAGCAGCCAACTGGGACAGGGTGATGAGCAGTTCTTC. V gene TRBV9 combines with J gene TRBJ2-1, with 9 bases that match TRBD1. This CDR3 region has 14 residues. V was clipped by 4 bases and J by 8 bases; unmatched bases: 7. From germline, CDR1 is SGDLS and CDR2 YYNGEE.

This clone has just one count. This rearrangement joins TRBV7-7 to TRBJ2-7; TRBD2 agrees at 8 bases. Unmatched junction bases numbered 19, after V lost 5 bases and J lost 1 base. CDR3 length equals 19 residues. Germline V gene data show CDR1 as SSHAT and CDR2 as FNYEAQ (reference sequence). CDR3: CASSTRYRIGLAGSYEQYF. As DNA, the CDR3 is TGTGCCAGCAGCACCCGATATAGAATCGGACTAGCCGGGTCCTACGAGCAGTACTTC.

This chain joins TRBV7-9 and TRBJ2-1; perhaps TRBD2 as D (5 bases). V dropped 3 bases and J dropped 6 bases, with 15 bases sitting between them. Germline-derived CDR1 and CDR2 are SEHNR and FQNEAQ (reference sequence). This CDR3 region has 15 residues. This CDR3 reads CASSLAGGGSNEQFF. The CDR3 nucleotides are TGTGCCAGCAGCTTGGCGGGTGGAGGATCCAATGAGCAGTTCTTC.

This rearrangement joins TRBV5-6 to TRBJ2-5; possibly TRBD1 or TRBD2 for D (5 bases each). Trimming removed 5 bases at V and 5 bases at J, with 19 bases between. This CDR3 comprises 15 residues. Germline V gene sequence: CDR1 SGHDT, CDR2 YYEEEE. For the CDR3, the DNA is TGTGCCAGCAGTCACCCCCGGGACCAGCGGGAGACCCAGTACTTC. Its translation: CASSHPRDQRETQYF.

Here the CDR3 reads CASIRAGGSTYEQYF. For the CDR3, the DNA is TGCGCCAGCATCCGAGCGGGAGGATCAACCTACGAGCAGTACTTC. The chain employs TRBV10-2 and TRBJ2-7, with 9 nucleotides matching TRBD2. V was pared by 7 bases and J by 2 bases, with 9 bases of the junction left unmatched. CDR3 length: 15 amino acids. Germline CDR1 is WSHSY and CDR2 is SAAADI.

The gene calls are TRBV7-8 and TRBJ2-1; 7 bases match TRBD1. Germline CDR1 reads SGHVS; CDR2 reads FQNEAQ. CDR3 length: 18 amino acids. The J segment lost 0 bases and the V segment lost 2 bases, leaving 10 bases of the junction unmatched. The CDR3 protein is CASSLIVGDRSSYNEQFF. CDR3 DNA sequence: TGTGCCAGCAGCTTAATCGTTGGGGACAGAAGCTCCTACAATGAGCAGTTCTTC.

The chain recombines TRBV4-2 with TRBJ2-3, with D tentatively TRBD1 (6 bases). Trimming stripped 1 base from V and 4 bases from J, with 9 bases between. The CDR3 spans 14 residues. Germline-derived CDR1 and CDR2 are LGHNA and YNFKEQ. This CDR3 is CASSQVQGPDTQYF. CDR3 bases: TGTGCCAGCAGCCAAGTGCAGGGGCCAGATACGCAGTATTTT.

CDR3 protein: CASSQDPWASGTPNEQFF. The CDR3 bases are TGCGCCAGCAGCCAAGATCCTTGGGCTAGCGGGACTCCCAATGAGCAGTTCTTC. The chain links TRBV4-1 to TRBJ2-1, with TRBD2 identical over 9 bases. Germline V CDR1 and CDR2: MGHRA, YSYEKL. The CDR3 loop spans 18 amino acids. The V gene end was trimmed by 0 bases and the J gene end by 6 bases; junction bases not matched to a gene: 12.

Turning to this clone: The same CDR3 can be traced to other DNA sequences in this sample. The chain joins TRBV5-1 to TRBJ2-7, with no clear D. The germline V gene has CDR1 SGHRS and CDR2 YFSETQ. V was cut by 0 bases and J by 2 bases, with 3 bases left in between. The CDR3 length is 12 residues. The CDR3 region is CASSLGTYEQYF. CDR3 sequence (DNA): TGCGCCAGCAGCTTGGGAACCTACGAGCAGTACTTC.

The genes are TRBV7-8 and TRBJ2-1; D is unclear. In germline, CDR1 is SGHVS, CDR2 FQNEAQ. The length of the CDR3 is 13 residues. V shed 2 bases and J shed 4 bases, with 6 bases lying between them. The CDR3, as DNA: TGTGCCAGCAGCTTAAATGGTTACAATGAGCAGTTCTTC. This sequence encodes CASSLNGYNEQFF.

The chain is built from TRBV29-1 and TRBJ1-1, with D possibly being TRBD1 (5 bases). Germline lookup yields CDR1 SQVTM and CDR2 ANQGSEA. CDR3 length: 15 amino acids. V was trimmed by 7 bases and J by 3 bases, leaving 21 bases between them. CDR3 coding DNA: TGCAGCGGTCGGTTCACTGAAAGAGGGGACACTGAAGCTTTCTTT. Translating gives CSGRFTERGDTEAFF.

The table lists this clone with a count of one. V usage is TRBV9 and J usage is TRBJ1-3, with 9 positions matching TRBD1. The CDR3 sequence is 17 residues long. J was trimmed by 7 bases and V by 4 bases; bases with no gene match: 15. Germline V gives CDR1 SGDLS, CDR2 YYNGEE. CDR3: CASSPGQGLQLANTIYF. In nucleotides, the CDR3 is TGTGCCAGCAGCCCCGGACAGGGGCTTCAGTTGGCGAACACCATATATTTT. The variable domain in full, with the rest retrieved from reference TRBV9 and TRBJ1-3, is DSGVTQTPKHLITATGQRVTLRCSPRSGDLSVYWYQQSLDQGLQFLIQYYNGEERAKGNILERFSAQQFPDLHSELNLSSLELGDSALYFCASSPGQGLQLANTIYFGEGSWLTVV.

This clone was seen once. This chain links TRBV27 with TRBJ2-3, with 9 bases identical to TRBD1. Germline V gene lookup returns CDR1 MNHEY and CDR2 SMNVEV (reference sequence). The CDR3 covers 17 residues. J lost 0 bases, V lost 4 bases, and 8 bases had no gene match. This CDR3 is CASSSTTGGHSTDTQYF. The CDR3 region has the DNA TGTGCCAGCAGTTCCACGACAGGGGGACATAGCACAGATACGCAGTATTTT.

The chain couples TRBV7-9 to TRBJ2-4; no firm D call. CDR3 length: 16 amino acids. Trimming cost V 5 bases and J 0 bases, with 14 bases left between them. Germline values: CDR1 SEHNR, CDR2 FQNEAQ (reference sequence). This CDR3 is CASSPRTPLAKNIQYF. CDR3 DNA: TGTGCCAGCAGCCCCCGGACCCCACTAGCCAAAAACATTCAGTACTTC.

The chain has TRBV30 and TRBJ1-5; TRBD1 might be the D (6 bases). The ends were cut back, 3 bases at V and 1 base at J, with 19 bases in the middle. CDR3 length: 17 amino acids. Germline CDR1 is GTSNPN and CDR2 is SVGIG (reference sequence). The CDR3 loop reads CAWSYQRGFPSNQPQHF. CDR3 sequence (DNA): TGTGCCTGGAGCTATCAAAGGGGGTTCCCGAGCAATCAGCCCCAGCATTTT.

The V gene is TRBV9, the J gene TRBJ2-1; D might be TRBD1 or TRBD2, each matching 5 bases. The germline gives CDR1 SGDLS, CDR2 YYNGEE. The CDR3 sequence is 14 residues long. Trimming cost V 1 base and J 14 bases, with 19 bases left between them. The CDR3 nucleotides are TGTGCCAGCAGCGTAACCGATCCGGGACCCCCCGAGTTCTTC. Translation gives CASSVTDPGPPEFF. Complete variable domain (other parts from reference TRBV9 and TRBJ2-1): DSGVTQTPKHLITATGQRVTLRCSPRSGDLSVYWYQQSLDQGLQFLIQYYNGEERAKGNILERFSAQQFPDLHSELNLSSLELGDSALYFCASSVTDPGPPEFFGPGTRLTVL.

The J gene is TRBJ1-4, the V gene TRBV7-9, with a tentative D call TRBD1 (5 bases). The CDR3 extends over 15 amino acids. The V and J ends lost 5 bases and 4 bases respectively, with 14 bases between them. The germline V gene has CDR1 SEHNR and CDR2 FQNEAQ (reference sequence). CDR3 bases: TGTGCCAGCAGCACGAGACAGATCCTTAATGAAAAACTGTTTTTT. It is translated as CASSTRQILNEKLFF. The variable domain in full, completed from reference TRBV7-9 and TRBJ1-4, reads DTGVSQNPRHKITKRGQNVTFRCDPISEHNRLYWYRQTLGQGPEFLTYFQNEAQLEKSRLLSDRFSAERPKGSFSTLEIQRTEQGDSAMYLCASSTRQILNEKLFFGSGTQLSVL.